These T cell receptor beta chains were read from a single sample in a study of T-cell memory formation after mild COVID-19. TCRdb fed the 5' RACE reads into MiXCR, producing one record per CDR3 protein. In the table there are 95,000 to 110,000 distinct CDR3 sequences, 13% to 15% of which are singletons. Sequenced input: PBMCs or a T cell subset sorted from them (not recorded which). These receptors all stem from a man aged 18 to 29 who had mild COVID-19 (a few samples of this study predate the infection). Cell type and time point are not known. Each CDR3 is given with its conserved first and last residue. D genes are given only for firm matches.

>TRBV7-9|TRBJ2-2|15|TRBD1
CASNPETGVSGELFF
>TRBV6-6|TRBJ2-2|16|TRBD1
CASRLPGQGSTGELFF
>TRBV27|TRBJ1-1|13|NA
CASRGPEITEAFF
>TRBV27|TRBJ1-1|13|NA
CASSFGAGYSPFF
>TRBV7-2|TRBJ1-2|13|NA
CASVFRVNYGYTF
>TRBV6-5|TRBJ2-3|12|NA
CASSFPGDTQYF
>TRBV24-1|TRBJ2-3|15|NA
CATSDNRDSADTQYF
>TRBV27|TRBJ2-1|11|NA
CASSSGNEQFF
>TRBV20-1|TRBJ1-2|13|NA
CSARETQGYGYTF
>TRBV21-1|TRBJ2-3|21|NA
CASSKDLASGPNEYHTDTQYF
>TRBV7-8|TRBJ2-3|15|TRBD1
CASSSGTGRADTQYF
>TRBV29-1|TRBJ2-3|15|TRBD1
CSVEGDRDIADTQYF
>TRBV4-1|TRBJ1-2|17|TRBD1
CASSTGQGAGRTYGYTF
>TRBV20-1|TRBJ2-2|12|NA
CSASQPLGELFF
>TRBV29-1|TRBJ1-1|12|NA
CSGARMNTEAFF
>TRBV4-3|TRBJ1-2|15|NA
CASTPGASPHYGYTF
>TRBV25-1|TRBJ2-1|14|TRBD1
CASNADRGWNEQFF
>TRBV6-5|TRBJ1-2|13|TRBD1
CASSTGGRGGYTF
>TRBV15|TRBJ1-5|16|NA
CATSRTIDSSNQPQHF
>TRBV24-1|TRBJ2-2|15|NA
CATSDTRADTGELFF
>TRBV5-4|TRBJ2-7|12|NA
CASSLSDYEQYF
>TRBV6-2/TRBV6-3|TRBJ2-1|16|NA
CASRPYQGVNYNEQFF
>TRBV7-9|TRBJ2-4|15|NA
CASSPEILAKNIQYF
>TRBV19|TRBJ2-5|15|TRBD2
CASRRTSGVLGAQYF
>TRBV6-5|TRBJ1-2|12|NA
CASSYSGNGYTF
>TRBV7-9|TRBJ2-2|18|NA
CASSLIRPGTGDTGELFF
>TRBV4-3|TRBJ2-1|16|NA
CASSQDARGAMNEQFF
>TRBV18|TRBJ2-3|16|NA
CASSPDIIWDTDTQYF
>TRBV7-9|TRBJ2-7|18|NA
CASSLGQLWGAKKSEQYF
>TRBV5-1|TRBJ1-4|16|NA
CASSLQPGTPAEKLFF
>TRBV4-1|TRBJ1-6|15|NA
CASSQKGTPDSPLHF
>TRBV2|TRBJ2-2|16|NA
CASVTGALNTGELFFF
>TRBV12-3/TRBV12-4|TRBJ1-5|15|TRBD1
CASSLGDSFNQPQHF
>TRBV7-8|TRBJ2-1|15|TRBD2
CASSHSGGAYNEQFF
>TRBV20-1|TRBJ1-4|10|NA
CSPTYEKLFF
>TRBV7-9|TRBJ1-1|14|NA
CASSFYSTNTEAFF
>TRBV12-3/TRBV12-4|TRBJ2-2|13|NA
CASLQAVTGELFF
>TRBV6-2/TRBV6-3|TRBJ2-7|16|NA
CASSLRTASLSYEQYF
>TRBV5-4|TRBJ2-7|14|NA
CASSFQTHSYEQYF
>TRBV12-3/TRBV12-4|TRBJ1-6|14|TRBD1
CASRAGTGLAPLHF
>TRBV19|TRBJ1-5|12|NA
CASSILDQPQHF
>TRBV5-6|TRBJ2-4|14|NA
CASRPGSGKNIQYF
>TRBV7-9|TRBJ1-1|15|NA
CASSLWTLMNTEAFF
>TRBV7-2|TRBJ1-2|17|TRBD1
CASSLASTGGWADGYTF
>TRBV20-1|TRBJ1-1|12|TRBD1
CSALTGGTEAFF
>TRBV18|TRBJ2-3|15|NA
CASSPVDSYLDTQYF
>TRBV4-2|TRBJ1-5|15|TRBD1
CASSQSTGKHQPQHF
>TRBV6-5|TRBJ1-6|13|TRBD1
CASWDRGYSPLHF
>TRBV7-9|TRBJ1-2|16|NA
CASSLGETDRYYGYTF
>TRBV10-2|TRBJ1-1|16|NA
CASSGKQVESAAEAFF
>TRBV7-2|TRBJ1-1|14|TRBD1
CASSSGQGITEAFF
>TRBV12-3/TRBV12-4|TRBJ2-7|12|NA
CASSLGGEEQYF
>TRBV6-2/TRBV6-3|TRBJ2-2|16|NA
CASKPAGNIVTGELFF
>TRBV13|TRBJ2-7|14|NA
CASSLKGKVYEQYF